This T cell receptor (beta chain) was found in a study of T cell responses to AZD1222 COVID-19 vaccine. Findings and caveats of the study: Only six people who got AZD1222 tested seropositive at baseline. Targeting of unmutated variant regions was reportedly seen in nearly half of spike-specific TCRs. Dominant at 160-218 and 743-854, vaccine-associated CD4 TCRs also spanned spike.

Concerning this clone: Its target is unknown.

The trim removed 3 bases at V and 2 bases at J, leaving 10 bases unmatched. The CDR3 totals 17 residues. Per the germline V gene, CDR1 is SGHTA and CDR2 is FQGNSA. TCRdb keeps only in-frame clones here, not all; method: immunoSEQ multiplex PCR. The sample holds 45,000 or so clones, 85% to 90% seen once. The gene calls are TRBV7-2 and TRBJ2-4; 7 bases fit TRBD2. The specimen comprised peripheral blood, sampled 28 days after the second AZD1222 dose. The sequence was collected from an adult who received the AZD1222 COVID-19 vaccine. CDR3 in DNA: TGTGCCAGCAGCTTCGTGCTGCGGGAGAGGTCCAAAAACATTCAGTACTTC. Its protein is CASSFVLRERSKNIQYF. Together with reference TRBV7-2 and TRBJ2-4, the CDR3 gives the full variable domain: GAGVSQSPSNKVTEKGKDVELRCDPISGHTALYWYRQSLGQGLEFLIYFQGNSAPDKSGLPSDRFSAERTGGSVSTLTIQRTQQEDSAVYLCASSFVLRERSKNIQYFGAGTRLSVL.